This T cell receptor (beta chain) was sequenced for a study of blood T cell repertoires in COVID-19. Across the study: The United States, Italy and Spain provided the acute and convalescent COVID-19 samples. T cells, B-cell-depleted T cells, or PBMCs provided the cDNA or gDNA that served as material.

Per the study methods: Reference gene primers were amplified, and this amplification served to estimate nucleated cell counts. Produced via immunoSEQ multiplex PCR; TCRdb's table is partial and in-frame only. The V and J calls and clone size were taken over from that table, and D and trimming were inferred from the DNA. In the table there are about 160,000 clones, about 86% of which are singletons. Germline V gene lookup returns CDR1 MNHEY and CDR2 SVGEGT. This CDR3 contains 14 residues. V lost 4 bases, J lost 7 bases, and 13 bases lay in between. This TCR came from a woman aged 80 or over with acute or convalescent COVID-19. The sequencing sample was made of peripheral blood. This sequence joins TRBV6-2 or TRBV6-3 and TRBJ1-4; D might be TRBD1 (5 bases). CDR3 amino acids: CASSSSGIGEKLFF. Here the CDR3 DNA reads TGTGCCAGCAGTTCTTCAGGGATAGGTGAAAAACTGTTTTTT.